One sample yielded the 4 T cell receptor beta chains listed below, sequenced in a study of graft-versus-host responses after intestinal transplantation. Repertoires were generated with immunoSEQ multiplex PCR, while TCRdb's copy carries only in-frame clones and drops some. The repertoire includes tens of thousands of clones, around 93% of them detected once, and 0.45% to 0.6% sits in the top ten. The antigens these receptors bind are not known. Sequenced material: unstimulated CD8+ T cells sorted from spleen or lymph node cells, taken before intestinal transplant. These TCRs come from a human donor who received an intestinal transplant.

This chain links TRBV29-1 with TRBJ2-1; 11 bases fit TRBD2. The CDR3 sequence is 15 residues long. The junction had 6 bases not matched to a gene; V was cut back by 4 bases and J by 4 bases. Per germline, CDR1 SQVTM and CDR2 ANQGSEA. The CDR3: CSVASGTSGYNEQFF. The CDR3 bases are TGCAGCGTTGCCTCCGGGACTAGCGGATACAATGAGCAGTTCTTC.

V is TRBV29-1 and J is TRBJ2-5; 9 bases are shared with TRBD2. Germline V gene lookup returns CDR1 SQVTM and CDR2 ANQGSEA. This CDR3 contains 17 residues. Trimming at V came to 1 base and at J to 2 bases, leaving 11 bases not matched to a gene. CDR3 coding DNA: TGCAGCGTTGAAGGTCCCTCCATCCTAGCGGGGCAAGAGACCCAGTACTTC. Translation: CSVEGPSILAGQETQYF.

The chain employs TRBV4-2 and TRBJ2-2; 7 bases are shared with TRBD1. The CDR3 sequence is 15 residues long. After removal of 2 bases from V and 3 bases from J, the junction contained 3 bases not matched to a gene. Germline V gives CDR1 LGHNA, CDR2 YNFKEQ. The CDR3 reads CASSQKDRDTGELFF. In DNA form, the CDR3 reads TGTGCCAGCAGCCAAAAAGACAGGGACACCGGGGAGCTGTTTTTT.

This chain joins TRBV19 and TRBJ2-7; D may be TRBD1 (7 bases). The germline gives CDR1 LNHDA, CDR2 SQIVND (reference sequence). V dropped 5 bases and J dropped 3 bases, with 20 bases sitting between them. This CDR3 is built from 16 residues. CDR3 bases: TGTGCCAGTAGTCTCGGGTCGGCAGGGGGGTTCTACGAGCAGTACTTC. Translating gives CASSLGSAGGFYEQYF.